Sequencing of this T cell receptor (beta chain) was carried out in a study of blood T cell repertoires in COVID-19. Study as a whole: Samples taken during acute and convalescent COVID-19 were collected in the United States, Italy and Spain. Sources were T cells, B-cell-depleted T cells, or PBMCs; the material itself was cDNA or gDNA.

As handled by the study authors: From reference gene primer amplification, estimates of nucleated cell counts were derived. Method: immunoSEQ multiplex PCR; TCRdb's copy keeps in-frame clones and lacks some. V and J calls and clone size follow that table, whereas D and trimming were derived from the DNA. The sample holds 200,000 to 300,000 clones, roughly 90% seen once. Germline V gives CDR1 LGHNA, CDR2 YNFKEQ. This CDR3 spans 15 amino acids. Trimming left V 2 bases short and J 5 bases short, with 15 bases between. This chain links TRBV4-2 with TRBJ2-5; TRBD2 might be the D (6 bases). The specimen sequenced was peripheral blood. The clonotype originates from a man aged 60-69 years with acute or convalescent COVID-19. The CDR3 is CASSQQGRTRETQYF. The CDR3 DNA reads TGTGCCAGCAGCCAACAAGGGAGGACCCGGGAGACCCAGTACTTC.